This T cell receptor (beta chain) was documented in a study of CD8+CD57+ T cells in acquired aplastic anemia. Study in general: Isolated CD4+ and CD8+ cells, once sorted, yielded DNA averaging about 3.4 ug.

Per the germline V gene, CDR1 is SNHLY and CDR2 is FYNNEI. The CDR3 totals 14 residues. Germline trimming cut 6 bases from V and 5 bases from J; bases unmatched to any gene: 8. Flow cytometry had shown expanded CD8+CD57+ cells in the patients chosen for sequencing. All patients were therapy-naive when blood was sampled. Remarks on this clonotype: Its cognate antigen is unknown.

Study observations and caveats: Patients did not significantly differ from controls in CD8+ Simpson's diversity. Both patients and controls carried the same twenty-nine CD8+ CDR3 sequences.

TCR beta VDJ and CDR3 profiles were obtained from a genomic DNA template. TCRdb called the reads again in MiXCR, with one record for every CDR3 protein. The repertoire consists of under 350,000 distinct CDR3 sequences, with approximately 60% occurring once and the leading ten covering around 1.3%. The genes are TRBV2 and TRBJ2-3, with 7 bases lining up with TRBD1. Source material: sorted CD4+, CD8+, or CD8+CD57+ T cells (not recorded which) from PBMCs. This clonotype was obtained from a human donor with aplastic anemia. As DNA, the CDR3 is TGTGCCAGCAGAAGGGGGCCACAGGGAGATACGCAGTATTTT. It encodes CASRRGPQGDTQYF.